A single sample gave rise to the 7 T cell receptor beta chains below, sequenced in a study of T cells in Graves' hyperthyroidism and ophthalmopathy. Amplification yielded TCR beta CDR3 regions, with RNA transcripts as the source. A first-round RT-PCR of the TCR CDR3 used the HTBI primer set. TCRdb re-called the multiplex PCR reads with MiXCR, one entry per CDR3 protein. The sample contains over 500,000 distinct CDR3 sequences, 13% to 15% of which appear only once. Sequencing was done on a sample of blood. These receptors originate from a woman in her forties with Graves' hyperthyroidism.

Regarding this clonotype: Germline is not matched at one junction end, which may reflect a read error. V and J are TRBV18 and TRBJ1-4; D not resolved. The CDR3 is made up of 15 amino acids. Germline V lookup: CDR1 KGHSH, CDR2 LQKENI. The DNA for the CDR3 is TGTGCCAGCTCAGTCAAGCGTACAACTAATGAAAAACTGTCTTTT. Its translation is CASSVKRTTNEKLSF.

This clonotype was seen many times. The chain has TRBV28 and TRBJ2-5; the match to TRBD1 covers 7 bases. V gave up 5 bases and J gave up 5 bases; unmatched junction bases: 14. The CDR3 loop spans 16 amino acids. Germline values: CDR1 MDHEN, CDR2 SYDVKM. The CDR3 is CASSRGQDGGGETQYF. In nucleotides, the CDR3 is TGTGCCAGCAGTCGCGGACAGGACGGCGGTGGGGAGACCCAGTACTTC.

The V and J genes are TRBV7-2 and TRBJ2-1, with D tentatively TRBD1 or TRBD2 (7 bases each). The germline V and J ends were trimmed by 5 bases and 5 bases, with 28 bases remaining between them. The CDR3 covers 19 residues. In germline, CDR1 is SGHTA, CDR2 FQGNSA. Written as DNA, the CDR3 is TGTGCCAGCAGCCGGGCAGGGGGTCGCTTGGGCGGGAGCAACAATGAGCAGTTCTTC. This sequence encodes CASSRAGGRLGGSNNEQFF.

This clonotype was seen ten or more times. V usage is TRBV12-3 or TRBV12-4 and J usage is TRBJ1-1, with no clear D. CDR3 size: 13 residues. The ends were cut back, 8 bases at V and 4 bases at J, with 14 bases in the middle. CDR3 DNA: TGTGCCAGCGGGAATTCAGTTACCACTGAAGCTTTCTTT. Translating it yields CASGNSVTTEAFF.

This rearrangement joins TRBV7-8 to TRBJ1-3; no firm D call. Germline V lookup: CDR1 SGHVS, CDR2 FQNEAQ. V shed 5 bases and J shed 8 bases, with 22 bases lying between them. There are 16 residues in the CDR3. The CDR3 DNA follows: TGTGCCAGCAGCATCCACTCCACATACCCAAAAGACACCATATATTTT. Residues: CASSIHSTYPKDTIYF.

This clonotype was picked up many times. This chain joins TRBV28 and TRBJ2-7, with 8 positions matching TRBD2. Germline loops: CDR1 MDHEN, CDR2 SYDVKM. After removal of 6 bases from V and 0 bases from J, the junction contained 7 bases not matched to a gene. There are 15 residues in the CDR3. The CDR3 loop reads CASRRYSGTSYEQYF. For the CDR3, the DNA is TGTGCCAGCAGAAGGTATAGCGGGACCTCCTACGAGCAGTACTTC.

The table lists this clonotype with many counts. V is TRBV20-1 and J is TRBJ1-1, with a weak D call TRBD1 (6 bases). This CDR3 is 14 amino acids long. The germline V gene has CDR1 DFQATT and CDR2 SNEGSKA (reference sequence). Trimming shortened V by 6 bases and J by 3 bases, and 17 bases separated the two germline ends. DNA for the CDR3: TGCAGTGCCCGTAGGGGGGTGGTGGACACTGAAGCTTTCTTT. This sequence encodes CSARRGVVDTEAFF.